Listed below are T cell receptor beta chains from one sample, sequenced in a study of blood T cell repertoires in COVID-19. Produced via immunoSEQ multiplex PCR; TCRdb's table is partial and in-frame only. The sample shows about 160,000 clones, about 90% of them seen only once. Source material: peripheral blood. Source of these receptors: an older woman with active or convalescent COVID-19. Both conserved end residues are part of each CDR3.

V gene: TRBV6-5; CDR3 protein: CASSYLAGNYEQYF
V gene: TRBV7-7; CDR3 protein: CASTPGLAYTDTQYF
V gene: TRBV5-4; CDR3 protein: CASSLAGLAFHEQYF
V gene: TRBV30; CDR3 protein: CAWSRGRFGIGTNEKLFF
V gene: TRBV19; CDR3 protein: CASSPLAGQGNQPQHF
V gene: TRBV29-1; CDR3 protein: CSVNPGGNEQFF
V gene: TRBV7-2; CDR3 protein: CASSPQTGGYNYEQYF
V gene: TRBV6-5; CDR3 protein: CASSYVGHYGYTF
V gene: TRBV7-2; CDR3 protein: CASSTATQGSVHF
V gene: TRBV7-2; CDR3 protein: CASRGHSSYNSPLHF
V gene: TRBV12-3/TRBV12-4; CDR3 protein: CASSGANWDEQFF
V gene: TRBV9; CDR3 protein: CASSASVAGGYNEQFF
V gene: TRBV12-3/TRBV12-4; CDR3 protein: CASSYRVETQYF
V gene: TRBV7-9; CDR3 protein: CASSLTGAADTQYF
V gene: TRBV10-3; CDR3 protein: CAISERGQEVPSYNSPLHF
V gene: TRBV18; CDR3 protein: CASSLFRGDDQPQHF
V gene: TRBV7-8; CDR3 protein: CASSLHTLGQGGSPLHF
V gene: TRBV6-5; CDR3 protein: CASSTGFRYGYTF
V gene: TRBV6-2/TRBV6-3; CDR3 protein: CASSWGDGELFF
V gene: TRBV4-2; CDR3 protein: CASSQEGAGGNQPQHF
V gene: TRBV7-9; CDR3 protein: CASSLMGPYGYTF
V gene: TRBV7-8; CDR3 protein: CASSSRQGRILEGYTF
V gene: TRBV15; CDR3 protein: CATSRQDRAGTDTQYF
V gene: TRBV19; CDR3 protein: CASRAAQGNEQFF
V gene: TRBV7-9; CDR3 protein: CASSLLVDRVGGEQFF
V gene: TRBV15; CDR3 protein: CATSKRQGPSTDTQYF
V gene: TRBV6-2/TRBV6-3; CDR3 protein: CASSYSPDLYGYTF
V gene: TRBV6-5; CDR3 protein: CASKLFPNRGEQYF
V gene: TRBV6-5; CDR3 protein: CASGQGPEAFF
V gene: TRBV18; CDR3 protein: CASSPSTGSTSGYTF
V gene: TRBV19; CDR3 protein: CASSIGRSETQYF
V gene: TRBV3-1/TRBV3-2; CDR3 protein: CASSQAGGTEAFF
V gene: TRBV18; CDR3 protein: CASSPQEAGELFF